Shown below are 15 T cell receptor beta chains from a single sample sequenced in a study of control samples from healthy donors and cancer patients. Assay: immunoSEQ multiplex PCR; the TCRdb copy retains only in-frame clones and omits some. The data contain 90,000 or so clones, about 88% of them seen just once; the ten biggest clones take up roughly 1.3%. Sample: blood. The origin of the receptors is a woman aged 45-65 years in good health.

This rearrangement joins TRBV12-3 or TRBV12-4 to TRBJ2-7, with a weak D call TRBD1 (5 bases). Trimming took off 2 bases at V and 6 bases at J, with 11 bases between the two ends. This CDR3 comprises 13 residues. The chain's CDR3 is CASSLYRGGEQYF. In DNA form, the CDR3 reads TGTGCCAGCAGTTTATATAGGGGCGGCGAGCAGTACTTC.

With regard to this clone: Other DNA variants within this sample encode the same CDR3. The chain carries TRBV27 and TRBJ2-3, with 15 bases matching TRBD2. Germline V lookup: CDR1 MNHEY, CDR2 SMNVEV (reference sequence). The CDR3 length is 19 residues. V was pared by 3 bases and J by 5 bases, with 12 bases of the junction left unmatched. CDR3 in amino acids: CASSFHGLAGGQMKDTQYF. The CDR3 bases are TGTGCCAGCAGTTTTCATGGACTAGCGGGAGGGCAAATGAAAGATACGCAGTATTTT.

This clone was found a few times. This chain uses TRBV19 with TRBJ1-1; D remains unclear. V lost 8 bases, J lost 9 bases, and 13 bases lay in between. The CDR3 is 11 residues long. Per the germline V gene, CDR1 is LNHDA and CDR2 is SQIVND (reference sequence). The CDR3, as DNA: TGTGCCAGTCGGGAGGAAACCAAAGCTTTCTTT. Translated: CASREETKAFF.

The chain employs TRBV7-9 and TRBJ2-7, with 10 positions matching TRBD2. CDR1 is SEHNR and CDR2 is FQNEAQ in the germline V gene (reference sequence). With 6 bases clipped from V and 6 bases from J, the junction kept 11 bases outside the gene matches. This CDR3 has 15 residues. CDR3 sequence reads: CASRLSASGSSEQYF. CDR3 DNA sequence: TGTGCCAGCAGGTTGTCAGCTAGCGGGAGTTCCGAGCAGTACTTC.

The chain combines TRBV9 with TRBJ2-7, with a weak D call TRBD2 (6 bases). Germline V gene lookup returns CDR1 SGDLS and CDR2 YYNGEE. This CDR3 has 14 amino acids. Between the trimmed V and J ends, which lost 0 bases and 3 bases, there was a span of 10 bases. CDR3 sequence reads: CASSVAEGLYEQYF. The DNA of the CDR3 is TGTGCCAGCAGCGTAGCGGAGGGACTCTACGAGCAGTACTTC.

J is TRBJ1-5 and V is TRBV7-2, with no clear D. V was trimmed by 5 bases and J by 6 bases, leaving 11 bases between them. From germline, CDR1 is SGHTA and CDR2 FQGNSA. The CDR3 length is 13 residues. CDR3 in amino acids: CASSPTFPQPQHF. CDR3 DNA sequence: TGTGCCAGCAGCCCGACATTCCCTCAGCCCCAGCATTTT.

This clone was found once. The gene calls are TRBV5-1 and TRBJ2-3; D is possibly TRBD1 (5 bases). The V gene lost 4 bases and the J gene lost 1 base, with 13 bases spanning the gap. CDR3 length: 15 amino acids. Per the germline V gene, CDR1 is SGHRS and CDR2 is YFSETQ. This CDR3 reads CASSDLKQGTDTQYF. CDR3 nucleotides: TGCGCCAGCAGCGATTTGAAACAGGGCACAGATACGCAGTATTTT.

The rearrangement links TRBV11-2 to TRBJ2-1; the match to TRBD2 covers 9 bases. Trimming took 5 bases from V and 0 from J; bases not matched to a gene: 14. Germline V CDR1 and CDR2: SGHAT, FQNNGV. The CDR3 loop spans 19 amino acids. CDR3 sequence (DNA): TGTGCCAGCAGCCCATCCTACAGCGGGGGGTACCCCTCCTACAATGAGCAGTTCTTC. Translated, it gives CASSPSYSGGYPSYNEQFF.

The chain has TRBV28 and TRBJ2-4; D gene unclear. V was pared by 3 bases and J by 5 bases, with 14 bases between. CDR3 size: 15 residues. CDR1 is MDHEN and CDR2 is SYDVKM in the germline V gene. For the CDR3, the DNA is TGTGCCAGCAGTTTGACGTGGGGTGGGCAAAACATTCAGTACTTC. This sequence encodes CASSLTWGGQNIQYF.

The genes are TRBV15 and TRBJ2-7, with 7 bases matching TRBD1. The CDR3 runs to 13 residues. CDR1 is LNHNV, CDR2 YYDKDF, per germline (reference sequence). Trimming took 0 bases from V and 10 from J; bases not matched to a gene: 6. The DNA for the CDR3 is TGTGCCACCAGCAGAGAAAAGGGACAGTCTCAGTACTTC. Its translation: CATSREKGQSQYF.

This sequence joins TRBV7-9 and TRBJ2-7; D is possibly TRBD2 (7 bases). With 1 base removed from V and 0 bases from J, the gap between germline ends came to 10 bases. The CDR3 covers 15 residues. Germline loops: CDR1 SEHNR, CDR2 FQNEAQ (reference sequence). CDR3: CASSLVGGPSYEQYF. The CDR3, as DNA: TGTGCCAGCAGCTTAGTGGGGGGGCCCTCCTACGAGCAGTACTTC. Full variable domain (remainder filled in from reference TRBV7-9 and TRBJ2-7): DTGVSQNPRHKITKRGQNVTFRCDPISEHNRLYWYRQTLGQGPEFLTYFQNEAQLEKSRLLSDRFSAERPKGSFSTLEIQRTEQGDSAMYLCASSLVGGPSYEQYFGPGTRLTVT.

This chain joins TRBV29-1 and TRBJ1-2; 10 nucleotides align to TRBD1. The CDR3 sequence is 16 residues long. The germline V gene encodes CDR1 SQVTM and CDR2 ANQGSEA. The V and J ends lost 6 bases and 4 bases, in that order; junction bases with no gene match: 14. Here the CDR3 DNA reads TGCAGCGTGTCTTCCGCCGGGACAGGGGCCGCCTATGGCTACACCTTC. It yields the protein CSVSSAGTGAAYGYTF. Complete variable domain (other parts from reference TRBV29-1 and TRBJ1-2): SAVISQKPSRDICQRGTSLTIQCQVDSQVTMMFWYRQQPGQSLTLIATANQGSEATYESGFVIDKFPISRPNLTFSTLTVSNMSPEDSSIYLCSVSSAGTGAAYGYTFGSGTRLTVV.

The rearrangement joins TRBV4-3 to TRBJ2-3, with D possibly matching TRBD2 (6 bases). V lost 1 base and J lost 0, with 11 bases in between. CDR3 length: 16 residues. Germline V lookup: CDR1 LGHNA, CDR2 YSLEER. The CDR3 nucleotides are TGCGCCAGCAGCCAAGCCCGGGACTCGAGCACAGATACGCAGTATTTT. It translates to CASSQARDSSTDTQYF.

V is TRBV2 and J is TRBJ1-2; weak D call: TRBD1 (6 bases). The CDR3 length is 23 residues. V was trimmed by 10 bases and J by 2 bases, leaving 44 bases between them. Germline values: CDR1 SNHLY, CDR2 FYNNEI. The DNA for the CDR3 is TGTGCCAATACTGCGCTCGAACTAATCGAACAACTGGGGGGCAGTGTCTCGAACTATGGCTACACCTTC. Its protein product is CANTALELIEQLGGSVSNYGYTF.

The rearrangement joins TRBV5-6 to TRBJ1-5, with D tentatively TRBD1 (5 bases). Germline V gives CDR1 SGHDT, CDR2 YYEEEE. Trimming shortened V by 6 bases and J by 7 bases, and 23 bases separated the two germline ends. The CDR3 sequence is 16 residues long. The CDR3 loop reads CASTMGGRGSNQPQHF. CDR3 DNA sequence: TGTGCCAGCACCATGGGGGGACGGGGGAGTAACCAGCCCCAGCATTTT.